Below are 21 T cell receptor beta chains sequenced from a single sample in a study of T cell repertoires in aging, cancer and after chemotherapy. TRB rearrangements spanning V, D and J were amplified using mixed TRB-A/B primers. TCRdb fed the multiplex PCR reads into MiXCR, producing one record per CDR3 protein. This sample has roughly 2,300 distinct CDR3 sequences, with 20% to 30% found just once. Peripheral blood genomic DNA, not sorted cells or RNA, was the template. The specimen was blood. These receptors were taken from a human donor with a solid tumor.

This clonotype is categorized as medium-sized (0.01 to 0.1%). In DNA form, the CDR3 reads TGTGCCAGCAGTTCCGGGGGACCACTCTACGAGCAGTACTTC. Residues: CASSSGGPLYEQYF. This chain joins TRBV6-6 and TRBJ2-7; tentative D call: TRBD2 (6 bases). The germline V gene has CDR1 MNHNY and CDR2 SVGAGI (reference sequence). V gave up 4 bases and J gave up 3 bases, with 13 bases separating them. The CDR3 loop spans 14 amino acids.

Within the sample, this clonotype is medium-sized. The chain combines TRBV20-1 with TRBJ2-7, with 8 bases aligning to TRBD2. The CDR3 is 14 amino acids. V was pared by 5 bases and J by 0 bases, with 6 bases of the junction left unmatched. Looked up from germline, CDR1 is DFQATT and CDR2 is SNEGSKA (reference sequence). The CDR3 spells CSAGGLGNSYEQYF. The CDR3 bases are TGCAGTGCTGGGGGACTAGGGAACTCCTACGAGCAGTACTTC.

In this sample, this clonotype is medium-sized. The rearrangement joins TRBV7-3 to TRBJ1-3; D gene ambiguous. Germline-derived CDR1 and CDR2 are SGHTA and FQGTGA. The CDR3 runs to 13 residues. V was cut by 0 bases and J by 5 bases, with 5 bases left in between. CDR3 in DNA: TGTGCCAGCAGCTTAACCGACAGAAACACCATATATTTT. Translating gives CASSLTDRNTIYF. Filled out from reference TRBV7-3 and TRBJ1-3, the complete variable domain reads GAGVSQTPSNKVTEKGKYVELRCDPISGHTALYWYRQSLGQGPEFLIYFQGTGAADDSGLPNDRFFAVRPEGSVSTLKIQRTERGDSAVYLCASSLTDRNTIYFGEGSWLTVV.

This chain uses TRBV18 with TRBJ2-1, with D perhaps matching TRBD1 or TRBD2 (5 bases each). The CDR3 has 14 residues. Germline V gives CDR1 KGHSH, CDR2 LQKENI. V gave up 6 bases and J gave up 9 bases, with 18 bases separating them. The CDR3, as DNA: TGTGCCAGCTCCCCGGGTGGAAGGGACGGTGAGCAGTTCTTC. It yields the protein CASSPGGRDGEQFF.

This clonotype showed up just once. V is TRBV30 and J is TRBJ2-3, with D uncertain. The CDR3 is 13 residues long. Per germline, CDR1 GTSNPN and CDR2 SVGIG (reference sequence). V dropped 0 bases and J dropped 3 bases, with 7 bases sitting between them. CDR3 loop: CAWSVPPTDTQYF. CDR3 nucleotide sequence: TGTGCCTGGAGTGTCCCGCCTACAGATACGCAGTATTTT. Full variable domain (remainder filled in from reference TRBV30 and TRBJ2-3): SQTIHQWPATLVQPVGSPLSLECTVEGTSNPNLYWYRQAAGRGLQLLFYSVGIGQISSEVPQNLSASRPQDRQFILSSKKLLLSDSGFYLCAWSVPPTDTQYFGPGTRLTVL.

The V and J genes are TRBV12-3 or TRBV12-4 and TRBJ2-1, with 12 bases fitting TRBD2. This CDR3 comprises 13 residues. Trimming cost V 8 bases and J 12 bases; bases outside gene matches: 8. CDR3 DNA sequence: TGTGCCAGCGGGCCTAGCGGGGGGGCTCTGCAGTTCTTC. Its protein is CASGPSGGALQFF.

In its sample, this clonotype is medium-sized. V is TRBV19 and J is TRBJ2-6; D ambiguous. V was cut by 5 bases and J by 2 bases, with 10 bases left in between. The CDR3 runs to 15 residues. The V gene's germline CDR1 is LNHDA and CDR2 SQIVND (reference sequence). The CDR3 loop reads CASSVYSPGANVLTF. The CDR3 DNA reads TGTGCCAGTAGTGTCTACAGCCCTGGGGCCAACGTCCTGACTTTC.

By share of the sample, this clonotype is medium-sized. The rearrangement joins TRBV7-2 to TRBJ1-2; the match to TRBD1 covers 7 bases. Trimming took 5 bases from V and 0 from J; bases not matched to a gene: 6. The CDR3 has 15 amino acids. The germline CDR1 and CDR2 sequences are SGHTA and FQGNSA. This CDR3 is CASSQGTVANYGYTF. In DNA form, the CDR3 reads TGTGCCAGCAGCCAGGGGACAGTTGCTAACTATGGCTACACCTTC.

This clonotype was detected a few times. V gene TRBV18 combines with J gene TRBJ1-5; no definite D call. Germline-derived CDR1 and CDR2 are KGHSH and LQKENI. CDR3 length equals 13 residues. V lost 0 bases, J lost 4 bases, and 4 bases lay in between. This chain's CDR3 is CASSPPANQPQHF. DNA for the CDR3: TGTGCCAGCTCACCACCAGCGAATCAGCCCCAGCATTTT.

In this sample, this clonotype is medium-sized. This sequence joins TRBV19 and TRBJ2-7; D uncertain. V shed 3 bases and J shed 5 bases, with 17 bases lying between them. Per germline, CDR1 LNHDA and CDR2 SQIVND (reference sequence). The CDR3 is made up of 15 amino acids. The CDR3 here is CASSIIGSFADEQYF. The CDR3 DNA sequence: TGTGCCAGTAGTATTATCGGTAGCTTCGCCGACGAGCAGTACTTC.

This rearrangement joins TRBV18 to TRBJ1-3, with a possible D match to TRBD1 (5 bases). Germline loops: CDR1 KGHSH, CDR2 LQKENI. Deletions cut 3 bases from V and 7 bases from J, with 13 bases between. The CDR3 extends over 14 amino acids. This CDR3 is CASSPQGFKNTIYF. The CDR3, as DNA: TGTGCCAGCTCACCCCAGGGTTTCAAGAACACCATATATTTT.

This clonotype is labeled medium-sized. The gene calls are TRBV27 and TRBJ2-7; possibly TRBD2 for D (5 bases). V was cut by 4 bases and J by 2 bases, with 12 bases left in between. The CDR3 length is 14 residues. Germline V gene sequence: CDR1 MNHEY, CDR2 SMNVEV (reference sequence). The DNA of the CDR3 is TGTGCCAGCAGTTCTTGGGAGAGGGCCTACGAGCAGTACTTC. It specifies CASSSWERAYEQYF.

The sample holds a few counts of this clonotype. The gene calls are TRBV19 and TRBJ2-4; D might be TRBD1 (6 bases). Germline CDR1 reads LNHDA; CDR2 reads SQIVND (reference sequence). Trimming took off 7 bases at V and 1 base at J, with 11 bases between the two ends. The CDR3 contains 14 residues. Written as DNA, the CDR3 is TGTGCCAGTAAACTAACAGGGGCCAAAAACATTCAGTACTTC. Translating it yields CASKLTGAKNIQYF. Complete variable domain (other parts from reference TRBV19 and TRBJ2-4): DGGITQSPKYLFRKEGQNVTLSCEQNLNHDAMYWYRQDPGQGLRLIYYSQIVNDFQKGDIAEGYSVSREKKESFPLTVTSAQKNPTAFYLCASKLTGAKNIQYFGAGTRLSVL.

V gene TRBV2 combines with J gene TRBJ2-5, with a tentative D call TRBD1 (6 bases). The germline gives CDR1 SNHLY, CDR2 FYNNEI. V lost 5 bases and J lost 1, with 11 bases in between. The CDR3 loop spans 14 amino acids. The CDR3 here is CASSPDRSQETQYF. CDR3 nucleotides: TGTGCCAGCAGTCCTGACAGGTCCCAAGAGACCCAGTACTTC.

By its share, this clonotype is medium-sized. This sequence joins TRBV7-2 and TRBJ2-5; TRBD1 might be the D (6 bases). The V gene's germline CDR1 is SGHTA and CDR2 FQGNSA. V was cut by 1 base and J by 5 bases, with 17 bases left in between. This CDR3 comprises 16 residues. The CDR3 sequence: CASSLDPGVIGETQYF. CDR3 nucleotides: TGTGCCAGCAGCTTAGATCCAGGGGTAATCGGGGAGACCCAGTACTTC.

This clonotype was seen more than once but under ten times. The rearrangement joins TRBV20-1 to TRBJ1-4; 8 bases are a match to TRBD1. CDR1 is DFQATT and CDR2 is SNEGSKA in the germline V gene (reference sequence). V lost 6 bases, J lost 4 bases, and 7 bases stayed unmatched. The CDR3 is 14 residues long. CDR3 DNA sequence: TGCAGTGCGGTGAACAGGGGGGATAATGAAAAACTGTTTTTT. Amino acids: CSAVNRGDNEKLFF.

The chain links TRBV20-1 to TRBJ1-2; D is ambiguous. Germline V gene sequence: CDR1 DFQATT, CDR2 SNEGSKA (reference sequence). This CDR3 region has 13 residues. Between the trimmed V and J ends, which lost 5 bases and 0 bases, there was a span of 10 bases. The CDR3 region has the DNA TGCAGTGCTCTGGAGGGAGCTAACTATGGCTACACCTTC. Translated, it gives CSALEGANYGYTF.

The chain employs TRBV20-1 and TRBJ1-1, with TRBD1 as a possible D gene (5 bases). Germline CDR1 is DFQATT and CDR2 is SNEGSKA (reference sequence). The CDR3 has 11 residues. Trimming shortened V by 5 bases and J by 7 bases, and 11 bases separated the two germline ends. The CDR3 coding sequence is TGCAGTGCTGGGGGGATGGTTGAAGCTTTCTTT. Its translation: CSAGGMVEAFF.

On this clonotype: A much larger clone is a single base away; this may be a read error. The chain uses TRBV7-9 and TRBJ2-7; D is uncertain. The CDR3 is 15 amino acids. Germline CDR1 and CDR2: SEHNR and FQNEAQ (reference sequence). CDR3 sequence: CASCLGPLSSYEQYF. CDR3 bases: TGTGCCAGCTGCTTAGGGCCTCTTAGCTCCTACGAGCAGTACTTC.

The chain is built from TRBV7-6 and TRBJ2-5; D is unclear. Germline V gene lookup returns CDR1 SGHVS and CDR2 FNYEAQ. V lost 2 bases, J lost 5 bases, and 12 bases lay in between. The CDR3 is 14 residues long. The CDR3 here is CASSLHLLSETQYF. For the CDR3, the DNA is TGTGCCAGCAGCTTACACCTCTTATCGGAGACCCAGTACTTC.

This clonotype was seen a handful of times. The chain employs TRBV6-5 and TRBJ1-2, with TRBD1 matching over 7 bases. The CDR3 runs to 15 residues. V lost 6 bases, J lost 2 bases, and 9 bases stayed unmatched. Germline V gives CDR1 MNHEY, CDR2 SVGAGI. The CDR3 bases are TGTGCCAGCAGGCCCGGGACAGAAGGGAACTATGGCTACACCTTC. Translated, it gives CASRPGTEGNYGYTF.